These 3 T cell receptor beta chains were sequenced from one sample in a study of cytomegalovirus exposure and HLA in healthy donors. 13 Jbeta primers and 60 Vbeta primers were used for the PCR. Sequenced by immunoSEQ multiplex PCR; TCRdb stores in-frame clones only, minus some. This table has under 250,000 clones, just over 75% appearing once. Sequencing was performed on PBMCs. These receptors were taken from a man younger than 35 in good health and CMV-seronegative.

CDR3 DNA sequence: TGTGCCAGCAGATGGACAGGGGGCGACCCCAATGAGCAGTTCTTC. This codes for CASRWTGGDPNEQFF. The chain has TRBV6-5 and TRBJ2-1; 11 bases map to TRBD1. The ends lost 6 bases at V and 6 bases at J; junction bases unmatched: 7. CDR1 MNHEY and CDR2 SVGAGI come from the germline V gene. This CDR3 is 15 amino acids long.

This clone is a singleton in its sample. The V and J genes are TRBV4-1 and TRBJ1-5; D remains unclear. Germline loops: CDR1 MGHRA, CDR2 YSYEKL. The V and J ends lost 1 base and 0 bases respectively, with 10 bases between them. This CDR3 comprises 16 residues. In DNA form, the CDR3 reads TGCGCCAGCAGCCAAGGTCCGGCGGTTAGCAATCAGCCCCAGCATTTT. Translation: CASSQGPAVSNQPQHF.

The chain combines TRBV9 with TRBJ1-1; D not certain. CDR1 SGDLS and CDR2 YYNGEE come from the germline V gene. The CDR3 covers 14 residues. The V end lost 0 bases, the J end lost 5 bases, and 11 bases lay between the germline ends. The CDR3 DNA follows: TGTGCCAGCAGCGTAGGATTAGAGAGGACTGAAGCTTTCTTT. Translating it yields CASSVGLERTEAFF.